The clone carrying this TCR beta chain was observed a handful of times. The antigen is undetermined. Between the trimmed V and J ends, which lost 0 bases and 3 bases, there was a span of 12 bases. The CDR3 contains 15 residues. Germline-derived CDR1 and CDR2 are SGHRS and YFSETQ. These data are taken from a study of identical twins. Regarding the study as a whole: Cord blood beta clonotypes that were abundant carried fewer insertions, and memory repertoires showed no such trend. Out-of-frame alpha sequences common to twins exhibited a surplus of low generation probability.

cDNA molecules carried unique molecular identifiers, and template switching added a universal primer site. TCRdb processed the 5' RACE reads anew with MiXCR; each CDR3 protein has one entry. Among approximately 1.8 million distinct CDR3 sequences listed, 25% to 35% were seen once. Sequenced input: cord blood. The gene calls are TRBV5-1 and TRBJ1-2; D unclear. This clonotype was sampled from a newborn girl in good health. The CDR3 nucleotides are TGCGCCAGCAGCTTGGAGGAGGGCCCTCACTATGGCTACACCTTC. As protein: CASSLEEGPHYGYTF.